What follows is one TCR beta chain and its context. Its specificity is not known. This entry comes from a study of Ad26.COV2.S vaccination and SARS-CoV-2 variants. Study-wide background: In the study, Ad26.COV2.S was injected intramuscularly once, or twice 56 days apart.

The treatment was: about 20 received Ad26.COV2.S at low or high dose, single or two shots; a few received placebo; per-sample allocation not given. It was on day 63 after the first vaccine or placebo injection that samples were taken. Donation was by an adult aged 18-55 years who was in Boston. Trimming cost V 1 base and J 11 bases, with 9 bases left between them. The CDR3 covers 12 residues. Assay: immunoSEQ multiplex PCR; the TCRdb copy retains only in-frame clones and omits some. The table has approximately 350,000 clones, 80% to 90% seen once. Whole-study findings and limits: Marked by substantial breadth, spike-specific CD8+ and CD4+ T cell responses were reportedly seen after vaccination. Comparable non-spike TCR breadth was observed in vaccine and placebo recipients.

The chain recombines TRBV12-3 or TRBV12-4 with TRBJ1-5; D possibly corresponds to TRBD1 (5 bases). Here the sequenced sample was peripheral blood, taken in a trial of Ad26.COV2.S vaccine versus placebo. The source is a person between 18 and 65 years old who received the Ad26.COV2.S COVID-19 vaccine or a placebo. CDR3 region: CASSLGPGAQHF. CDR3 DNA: TGTGCCAGCAGTTTAGGACCGGGGGCCCAGCATTTT.